The entry that follows covers one T cell receptor (beta chain) sequence. CD45RO negativity and positive selection for CCR7 defined naive CD8 cells, a population that excluded terminally differentiated effector memory CD45RA+ cells. These data are taken from a study of shared clonotypes between healthy human individuals. The protocol was immunoSEQ multiplex PCR, while the TCRdb copy is restricted to in-frame clones and leaves out a portion. Among hundreds of thousands of clones listed, 85% to 95% were seen once. The receptor was isolated from a woman in her twenties or thirties in good health. The sample was naive CD8+ T cells sorted from blood.

CDR3 DNA sequence: TGTGCCAGCAGCCACCGGGACCCGGAGGGGGATGGCTACACCTTC. As protein: CASSHRDPEGDGYTF. The chain recombines TRBV27 with TRBJ1-2, with D maybe TRBD1 (6 bases). This CDR3 has 15 amino acids. V lost 6 bases and J 6 bases, leaving 20 bases between the germline ends. Germline CDR1 is MNHEY and CDR2 is SMNVEV (reference sequence).